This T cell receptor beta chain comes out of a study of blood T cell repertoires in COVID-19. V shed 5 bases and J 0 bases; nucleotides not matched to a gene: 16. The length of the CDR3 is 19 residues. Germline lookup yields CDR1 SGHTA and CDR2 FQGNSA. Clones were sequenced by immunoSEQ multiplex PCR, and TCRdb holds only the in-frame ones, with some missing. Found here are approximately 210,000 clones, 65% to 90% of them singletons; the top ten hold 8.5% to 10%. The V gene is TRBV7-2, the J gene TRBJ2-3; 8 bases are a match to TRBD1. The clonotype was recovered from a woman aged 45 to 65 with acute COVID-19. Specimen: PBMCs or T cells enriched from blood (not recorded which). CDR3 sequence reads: CASSRTGTGGSSSTDTQYF. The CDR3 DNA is TGTGCCAGCAGCCGGACCGGGACAGGAGGCTCTTCTAGCACAGATACGCAGTATTTT.